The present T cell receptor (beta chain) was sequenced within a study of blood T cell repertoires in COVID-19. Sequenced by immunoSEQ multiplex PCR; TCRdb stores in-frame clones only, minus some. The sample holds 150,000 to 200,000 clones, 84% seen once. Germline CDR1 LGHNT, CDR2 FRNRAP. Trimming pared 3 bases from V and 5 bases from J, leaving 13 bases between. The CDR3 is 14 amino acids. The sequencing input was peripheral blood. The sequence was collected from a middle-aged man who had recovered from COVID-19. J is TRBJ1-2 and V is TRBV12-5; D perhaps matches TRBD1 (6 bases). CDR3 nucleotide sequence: TGTGCTAGTGGTTTAAGGACAGACAATTATGGCTACACCTTC. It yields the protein CASGLRTDNYGYTF.